The 10 T cell receptor beta chains presented below share a single source sample, sequenced in a study of cytomegalovirus exposure and HLA in healthy donors. The PCR contained 60 Vbeta and 13 Jbeta primers. Data came from immunoSEQ multiplex PCR; TCRdb stores just in-frame clones and leaves some out. The data hold around 94,000 clones, with about 69% observed a single time. The source material was PBMCs. The receptor source for this set is a human donor in good health.

This sequence joins TRBV29-1 and TRBJ2-1; 9 nucleotides align to TRBD2. The V gene end was trimmed by 4 bases and the J gene end by 6 bases; junction bases not matched to a gene: 10. CDR1 is SQVTM, CDR2 ANQGSEA, per germline. The CDR3 runs to 15 residues. The CDR3 nucleotides are TGCAGCGTTGGGCCGCGGACTAGCGCCACCAATGAGCAGTTCTTC. Amino acid sequence: CSVGPRTSATNEQFF.

CDR3 amino acids: CASSLVRDTEAFF. For the CDR3, the DNA is TGTGCCAGCAGCTTAGTTCGGGACACTGAAGCTTTCTTT. The chain is built from TRBV11-2 and TRBJ1-1; D ambiguous. This CDR3 comprises 13 residues. The germline V and J ends were trimmed by 1 base and 3 bases, with 6 bases remaining between them. Germline CDR1 SGHAT, CDR2 FQNNGV.

The chain employs TRBV10-3 and TRBJ2-6, with D possibly matching TRBD1 (6 bases). V was cut by 2 bases and J by 0 bases, with 17 bases left in between. Germline CDR1 is ENHRY and CDR2 is SYGVKD. The CDR3 loop spans 19 amino acids. In DNA, the CDR3 is TGTGCCATCAGTGAGACAACTGGACAGCCTTACTCTGGGGCCAACGTCCTGACTTTC. It translates to CAISETTGQPYSGANVLTF.

V gene TRBV9 combines with J gene TRBJ2-3; TRBD1 matches at 7 bases. Per the germline V gene, CDR1 is SGDLS and CDR2 is YYNGEE. With 2 bases clipped from V and 2 bases from J, the junction kept 8 bases outside the gene matches. The CDR3 is 16 residues long. The CDR3 DNA is TGTGCCAGCAGCGTCCGACAGGGTTCCCCCACAGATACGCAGTATTTT. It codes for CASSVRQGSPTDTQYF. Based on the CDR3 plus reference TRBV9 and TRBJ2-3, the full variable domain is DSGVTQTPKHLITATGQRVTLRCSPRSGDLSVYWYQQSLDQGLQFLIQYYNGEERAKGNILERFSAQQFPDLHSELNLSSLELGDSALYFCASSVRQGSPTDTQYFGPGTRLTVL.

The chain joins TRBV11-3 to TRBJ2-1, with TRBD2 matching 13 bases. The CDR3 loop spans 15 amino acids. CDR1 SGHNT and CDR2 YENEEA come from the germline V gene. The ends lost 1 base at V and 9 bases at J; junction bases unmatched: 3. The CDR3 DNA reads TGTGCCAGCAGCTTAGGACTAGCGGGAGGTATTGAGCAGTTCTTC. Translation gives CASSLGLAGGIEQFF.

This clone came up once. The chain couples TRBV5-4 to TRBJ2-5; a possible D gene is TRBD2 (5 bases). The CDR3 contains 14 residues. Trimming stripped 6 bases from V and 5 bases from J, with 17 bases between. Germline V gene sequence: CDR1 SGHNT, CDR2 YYREEE (reference sequence). CDR3 amino acids: CASTTGLRRETQYF. In DNA, the CDR3 is TGTGCCAGCACCACCGGACTGCGACGGGAGACCCAGTACTTC.

The chain employs TRBV5-5 and TRBJ2-7; 7 bases align to TRBD2. Trimming cost V 1 base and J 0 bases; bases outside gene matches: 13. CDR1 is SGHKS, CDR2 YYEKEE, per germline (reference sequence). The CDR3 has 18 residues. CDR3 loop: CASSLFGVRGFVSYEQYF. The CDR3 region has the DNA TGTGCCAGCAGCTTGTTCGGGGTGCGGGGGTTCGTCTCCTACGAGCAGTACTTC.

V and J are TRBV28 and TRBJ2-3, with D perhaps TRBD1 (5 bases). V was cut by 6 bases and J by 2 bases, with 12 bases left in between. Germline CDR1 MDHEN, CDR2 SYDVKM. This CDR3 contains 14 residues. The chain's CDR3 is CASRATEITDTQYF. The CDR3 coding sequence is TGTGCCAGCAGAGCGACAGAGATCACAGATACGCAGTATTTT.

The rearrangement uses TRBV12-2 and TRBJ1-1. TRBV12-2 is a pseudogene segment. The CDR3 consists of 17 residues. The DNA for the CDR3 is TGTGCAAGTCGCTTACCGATTGAGAGGCTGATGAACACTGAAGCTTTCTTT. Translating it yields CASRLPIERLMNTEAFF.

This clone was observed once. The chain carries TRBV6-5 and TRBJ2-7, with 8 bases fitting TRBD2. Germline V gene sequence: CDR1 MNHEY, CDR2 SVGAGI. This CDR3 has 15 residues. With V trimmed by 0 bases and J by 4 bases, 5 bases remained unmatched. CDR3: CASSYSPSGSYEQYF. The CDR3 nucleotides read TGTGCCAGCAGTTACTCTCCCAGCGGGAGTTACGAGCAGTACTTC.